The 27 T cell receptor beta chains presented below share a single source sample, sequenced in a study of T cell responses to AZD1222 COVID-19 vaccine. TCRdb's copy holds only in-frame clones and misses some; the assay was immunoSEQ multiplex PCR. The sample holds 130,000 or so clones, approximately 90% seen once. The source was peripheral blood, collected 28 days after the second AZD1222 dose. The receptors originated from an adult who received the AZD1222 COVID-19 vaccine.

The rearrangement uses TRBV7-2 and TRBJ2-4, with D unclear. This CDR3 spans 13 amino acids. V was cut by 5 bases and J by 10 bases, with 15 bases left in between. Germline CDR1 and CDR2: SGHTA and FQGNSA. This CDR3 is CASSPVKIGIQYF. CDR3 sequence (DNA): TGTGCCAGCAGCCCCGTCAAAATAGGGATTCAGTACTTC. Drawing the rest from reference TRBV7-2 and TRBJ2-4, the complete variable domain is GAGVSQSPSNKVTEKGKDVELRCDPISGHTALYWYRQSLGQGLEFLIYFQGNSAPDKSGLPSDRFSAERTGGSVSTLTIQRTQQEDSAVYLCASSPVKIGIQYFGAGTRLSVL.

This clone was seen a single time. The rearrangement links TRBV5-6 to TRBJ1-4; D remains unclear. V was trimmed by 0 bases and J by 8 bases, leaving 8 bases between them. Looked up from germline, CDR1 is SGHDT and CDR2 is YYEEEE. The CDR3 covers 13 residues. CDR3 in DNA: TGTGCCAGCAGCTTGGAGGGAGTGGAAAAACTGTTTTTT. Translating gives CASSLEGVEKLFF.

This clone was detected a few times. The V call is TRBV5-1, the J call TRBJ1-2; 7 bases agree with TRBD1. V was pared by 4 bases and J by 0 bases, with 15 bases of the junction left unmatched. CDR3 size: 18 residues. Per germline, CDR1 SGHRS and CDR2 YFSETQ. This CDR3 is CASSQDGRGRGTNYGYTF. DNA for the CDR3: TGCGCCAGCAGCCAGGACGGGAGGGGGCGAGGAACTAACTATGGCTACACCTTC. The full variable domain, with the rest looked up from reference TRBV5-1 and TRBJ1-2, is KAGVTQTPRYLIKTRGQQVTLSCSPISGHRSVSWYQQTPGQGLQFLFEYFSETQRNKGNFPGRFSGRQFSNSRSEMNVSTLELGDSALYLCASSQDGRGRGTNYGYTFGSGTRLTVV.

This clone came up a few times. The CDR3 loop reads CASSETATSTDTQYF. The CDR3 bases are TGTGCCAGCAGCGAGACAGCTACTAGCACAGATACGCAGTATTTT. The chain recombines TRBV9 with TRBJ2-3, with D tentatively TRBD1 (5 bases). The CDR3 sequence is 15 residues long. Germline values: CDR1 SGDLS, CDR2 YYNGEE. The V end was cut by 3 bases, the J end by 0 bases, with 11 bases between.

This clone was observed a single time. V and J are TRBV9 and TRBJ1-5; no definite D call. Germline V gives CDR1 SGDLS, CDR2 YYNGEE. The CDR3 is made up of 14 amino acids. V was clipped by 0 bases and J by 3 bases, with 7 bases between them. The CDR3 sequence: CASSVGWTNQPQHF. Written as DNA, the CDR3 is TGTGCCAGCAGCGTAGGTTGGACCAATCAGCCCCAGCATTTT.

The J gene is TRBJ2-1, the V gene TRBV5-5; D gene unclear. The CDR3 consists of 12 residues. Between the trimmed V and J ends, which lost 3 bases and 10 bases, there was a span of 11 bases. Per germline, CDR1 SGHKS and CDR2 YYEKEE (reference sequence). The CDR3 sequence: CASSSSYWEQFF. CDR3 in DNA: TGTGCCAGCAGCTCGTCGTACTGGGAGCAGTTCTTC.

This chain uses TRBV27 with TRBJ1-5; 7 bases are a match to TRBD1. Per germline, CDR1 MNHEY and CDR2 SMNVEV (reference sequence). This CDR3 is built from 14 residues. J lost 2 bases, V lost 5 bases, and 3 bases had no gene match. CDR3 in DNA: TGTGCCAGCAGTCTCGACAGGGGCAATCAGCCCCAGCATTTT. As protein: CASSLDRGNQPQHF.

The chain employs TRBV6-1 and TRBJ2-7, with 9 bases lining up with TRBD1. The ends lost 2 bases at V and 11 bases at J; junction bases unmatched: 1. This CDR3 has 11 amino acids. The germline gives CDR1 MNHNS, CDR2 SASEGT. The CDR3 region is CASSEWTGEYF. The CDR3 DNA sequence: TGTGCCAGCAGTGAATGGACAGGGGAGTACTTC.

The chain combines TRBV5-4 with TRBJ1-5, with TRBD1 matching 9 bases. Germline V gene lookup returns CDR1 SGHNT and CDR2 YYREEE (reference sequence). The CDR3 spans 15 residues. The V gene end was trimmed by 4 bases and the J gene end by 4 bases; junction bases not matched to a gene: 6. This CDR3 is CASSPDRGRNQPQHF. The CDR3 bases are TGTGCCAGCAGCCCGGACAGGGGACGGAATCAGCCCCAGCATTTT.

CDR3 protein: CASSFLAGGGQETQYF. The CDR3 DNA reads as TGTGCCAGCAGTTTTCTAGCGGGAGGGGGACAAGAGACCCAGTACTTC. The gene calls are TRBV27 and TRBJ2-5, with 12 positions matching TRBD2. Germline lookup yields CDR1 MNHEY and CDR2 SMNVEV (reference sequence). V shed 3 bases and J 2 bases; nucleotides not matched to a gene: 4. CDR3 length equals 16 residues.

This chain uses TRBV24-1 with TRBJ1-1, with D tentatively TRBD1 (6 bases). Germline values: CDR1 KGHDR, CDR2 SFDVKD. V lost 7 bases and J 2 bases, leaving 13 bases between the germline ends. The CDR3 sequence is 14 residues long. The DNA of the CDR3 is TGTGCCACCAGGGACAGCAGCACCAACACTGAAGCTTTCTTT. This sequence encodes CATRDSSTNTEAFF.

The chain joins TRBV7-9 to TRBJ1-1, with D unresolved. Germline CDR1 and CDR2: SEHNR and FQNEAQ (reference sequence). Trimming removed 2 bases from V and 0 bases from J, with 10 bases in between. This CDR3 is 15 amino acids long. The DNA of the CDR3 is TGTGCCAGCAGCTTATCTGCAGATCTGAACACTGAAGCTTTCTTT. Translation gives CASSLSADLNTEAFF.

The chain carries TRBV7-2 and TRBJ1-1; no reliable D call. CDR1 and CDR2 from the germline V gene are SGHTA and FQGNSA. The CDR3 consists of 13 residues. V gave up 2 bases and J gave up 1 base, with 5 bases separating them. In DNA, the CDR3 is TGTGCCAGCAGCTTATGGCGGAACACTGAAGCTTTCTTT. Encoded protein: CASSLWRNTEAFF.

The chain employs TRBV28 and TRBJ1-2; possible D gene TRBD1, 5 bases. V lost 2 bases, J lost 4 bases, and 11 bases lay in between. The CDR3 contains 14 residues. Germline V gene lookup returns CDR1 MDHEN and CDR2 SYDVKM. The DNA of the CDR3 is TGTGCCAGCAGTTTAGGGGACCGCTTCTATGGCTACACCTTC. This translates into CASSLGDRFYGYTF.

Here the CDR3 DNA reads TGTGCCAGCAGCGGAGGGACAGGGGGGAACACTGAAGCTTTCTTT. Residues: CASSGGTGGNTEAFF. The chain recombines TRBV9 with TRBJ1-1; 11 bases match TRBD1. The junction had 2 bases not matched to a gene; V was cut back by 3 bases and J by 1 base. Germline CDR1 is SGDLS and CDR2 is YYNGEE. The CDR3 is made up of 15 amino acids.

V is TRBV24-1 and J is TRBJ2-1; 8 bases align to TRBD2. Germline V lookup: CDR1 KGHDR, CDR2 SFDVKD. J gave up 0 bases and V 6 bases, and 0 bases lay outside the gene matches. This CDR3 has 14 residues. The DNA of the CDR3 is TGTGCCACCAGTCTAGCGGGCTCCTACAATGAGCAGTTCTTC. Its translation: CATSLAGSYNEQFF.

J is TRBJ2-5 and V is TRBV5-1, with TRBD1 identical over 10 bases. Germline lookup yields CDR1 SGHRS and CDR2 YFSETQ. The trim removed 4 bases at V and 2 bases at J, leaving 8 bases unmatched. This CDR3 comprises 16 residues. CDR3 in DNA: TGCGCCAGCAGCGCGGATCCGGGACAGGGGCAAGAGACCCAGTACTTC. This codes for CASSADPGQGQETQYF.

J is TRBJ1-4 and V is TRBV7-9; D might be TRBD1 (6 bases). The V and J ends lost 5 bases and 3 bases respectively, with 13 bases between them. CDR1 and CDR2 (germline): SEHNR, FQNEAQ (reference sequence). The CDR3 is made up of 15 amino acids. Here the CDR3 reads CASSRKGVANEKLFF. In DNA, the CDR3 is TGTGCCAGCAGCCGGAAGGGGGTTGCTAATGAAAAACTGTTTTTT.

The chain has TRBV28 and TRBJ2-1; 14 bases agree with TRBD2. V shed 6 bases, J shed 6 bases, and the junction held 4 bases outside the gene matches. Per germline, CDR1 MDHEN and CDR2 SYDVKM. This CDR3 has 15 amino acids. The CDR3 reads CASSQTSGRANEQFF. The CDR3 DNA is TGTGCCAGCAGCCAGACTAGCGGGAGGGCCAATGAGCAGTTCTTC.

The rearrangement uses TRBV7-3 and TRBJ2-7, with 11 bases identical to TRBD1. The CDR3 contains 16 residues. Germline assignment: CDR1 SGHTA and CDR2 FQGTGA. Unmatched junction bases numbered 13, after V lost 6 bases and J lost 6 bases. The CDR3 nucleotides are TGTGCCAGCAGTCCCCGAGGGGGACAGGGGGTTGGCGAGCAGTACTTC. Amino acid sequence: CASSPRGGQGVGEQYF.

CDR3 coding DNA: TGTGCCACCAGCAGGGGGGCGTACGAGCAGTACTTC. Encoded protein: CATSRGAYEQYF. This chain links TRBV15 with TRBJ2-7; a weak D match, TRBD1 (6 bases). Deletions cut 3 bases from V and 4 bases from J, with 7 bases between. The CDR3 has 12 amino acids. Germline CDR1 and CDR2: LNHNV and YYDKDF (reference sequence).

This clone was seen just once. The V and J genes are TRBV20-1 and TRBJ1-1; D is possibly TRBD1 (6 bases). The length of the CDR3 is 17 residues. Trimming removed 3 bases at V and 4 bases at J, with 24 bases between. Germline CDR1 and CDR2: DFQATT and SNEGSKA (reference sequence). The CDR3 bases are TGCAGTGCTAGTTCCCTTACCCAGGGGCAAGTGGGCACTGAAGCTTTCTTT. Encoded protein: CSASSLTQGQVGTEAFF.

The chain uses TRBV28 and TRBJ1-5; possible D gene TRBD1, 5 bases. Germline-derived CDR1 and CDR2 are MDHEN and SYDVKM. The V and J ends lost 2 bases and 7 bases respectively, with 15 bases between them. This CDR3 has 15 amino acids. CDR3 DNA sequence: TGTGCCAGCAGTTTACAGGGTACCTTAGCACAGCCCCAGCATTTT. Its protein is CASSLQGTLAQPQHF. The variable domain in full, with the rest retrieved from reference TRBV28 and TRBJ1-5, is DVKVTQSSRYLVKRTGEKVFLECVQDMDHENMFWYRQDPGLGLRLIYFSYDVKMKEKGDIPEGYSVSREKKERFSLILESASTNQTSMYLCASSLQGTLAQPQHFGDGTRLSIL.

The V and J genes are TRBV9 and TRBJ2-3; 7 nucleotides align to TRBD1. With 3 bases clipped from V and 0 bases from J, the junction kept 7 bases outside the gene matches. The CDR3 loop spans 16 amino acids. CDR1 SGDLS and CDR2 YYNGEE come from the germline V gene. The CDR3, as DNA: TGTGCCAGCAGCGACCCCAGGGGGTCTAGCACAGATACGCAGTATTTT. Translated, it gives CASSDPRGSSTDTQYF. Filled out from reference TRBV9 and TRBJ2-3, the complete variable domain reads DSGVTQTPKHLITATGQRVTLRCSPRSGDLSVYWYQQSLDQGLQFLIQYYNGEERAKGNILERFSAQQFPDLHSELNLSSLELGDSALYFCASSDPRGSSTDTQYFGPGTRLTVL.

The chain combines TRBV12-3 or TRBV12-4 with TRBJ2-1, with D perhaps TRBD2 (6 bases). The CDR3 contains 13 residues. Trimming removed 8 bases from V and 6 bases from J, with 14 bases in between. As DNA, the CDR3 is TGTGCCAGCGAACTAGCTCGGACCAATGAGCAGTTCTTC. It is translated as CASELARTNEQFF.

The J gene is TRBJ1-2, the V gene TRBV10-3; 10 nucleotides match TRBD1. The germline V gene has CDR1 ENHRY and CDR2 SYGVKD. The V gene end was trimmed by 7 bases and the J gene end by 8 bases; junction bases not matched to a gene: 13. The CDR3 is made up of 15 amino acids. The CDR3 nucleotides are TGTGCCATCACAGCGGACAGGGGGATTTTTCGAGGCTACACCTTC. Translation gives CAITADRGIFRGYTF.

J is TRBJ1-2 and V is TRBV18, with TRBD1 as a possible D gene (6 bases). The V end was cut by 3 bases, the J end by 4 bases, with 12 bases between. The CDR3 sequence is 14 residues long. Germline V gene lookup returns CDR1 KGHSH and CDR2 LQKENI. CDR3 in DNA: TGTGCCAGCTCACCCCTGGACAGCCTCTATGGCTACACCTTC. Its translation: CASSPLDSLYGYTF.